The 19 T cell receptor beta chains listed next were all sequenced from one sample in a study of T cell clonality in common variable immunodeficiency. Study-wide points: In common variable immunodeficiency, TCR beta chains reportedly carried fewer deletions and N-nucleotide insertions.

No antigen is known for these receptors. Measured with immunoSEQ multiplex PCR; TCRdb has only the in-frame clones, and not every one. There are 20,000 or so clones in the sample, none observed a single time. Sequencing used peripheral blood mononuclear cells. Receptors were obtained from a human donor with common variable immunodeficiency.

This clone occurred many times. The CDR3 goes on 3 residues after the read ends, and that part is filled in from the germline J gene. The V gene is TRBV11-2, the J gene TRBJ2-1; 12 bases map to TRBD1. CDR3 size: 13 residues. Germline lookup yields CDR1 SGHAT and CDR2 FQNNGV. Germline trimming cut 8 bases from V and 9 bases from J; bases unmatched to any gene: 5. The sequenced part of the CDR3 DNA is TGTGCCAGCGGACGGGACAGGGGGCGTGAG. Protein: CASGRDRGRE. The CDR3 in full is CASGRDRGREQFF.

The sample holds many counts of this clone. The observed sequence ends 3 residues before the CDR3 terminus, with the missing tail filled in from the germline J gene. V usage is TRBV6-1 and J usage is TRBJ1-1, with D uncertain. Germline values: CDR1 MNHNS, CDR2 SASEGT. The V and J ends lost 2 bases and 7 bases respectively, with 8 bases between them. This CDR3 spans 12 amino acids. The CDR3 DNA, read in part, is TGTGCCAGCAGTGAAATCAGGAGTGAA. Its protein is CASSEIRSE. The entire CDR3 protein reads CASSEIRSEAFF.

This clone came up many times. The read terminates 3 residues before the CDR3 end, so the remaining end is supplied by the germline J gene. The rearrangement joins TRBV7-6 to TRBJ1-5, with D uncertain. The germline V gene has CDR1 SGHVS and CDR2 FNYEAQ. This CDR3 contains 13 residues. The V end lost 6 bases, the J end lost 2 bases, and 8 bases lay between the germline ends. The covered CDR3 bases are TGTGCCAGCAGTTTCGGGGGCAATCAGCCC. It translates to CASSFGGNQP. The CDR3 reads in full as CASSFGGNQPQHF.

This clone was seen at least ten times. The DNA ends 3 residues before the CDR3 does, and the rest of the CDR3 is filled in from the germline J gene. J is TRBJ1-4 and V is TRBV20-1, with D perhaps matching TRBD1 (6 bases). The CDR3 totals 13 residues. Germline V gene data show CDR1 as DFQATT and CDR2 as SNEGSKA (reference sequence). The ends were cut back, 3 bases at V and 7 bases at J, with 12 bases in the middle. Incomplete CDR3 DNA: TGCAGTGCTAGTGATGGGGGCGGTGAAAAA. Translation gives CSASDGGGEK. The entire CDR3 protein reads CSASDGGGEKLFF.

This clone has a handful of counts. The read comes to an end 3 residues before the CDR3 does, leaving the germline J gene to fill in the end. This sequence joins TRBV20-1 and TRBJ2-5, with no clear D. The CDR3 covers 13 residues. The ends were cut back, 2 bases at V and 4 bases at J, with 11 bases in the middle. Per germline, CDR1 DFQATT and CDR2 SNEGSKA (reference sequence). The CDR3: CSARKGLGETQYF. The sequenced part of the CDR3 DNA is TGCAGTGCTAGAAAGGGTTTAGGAGAGACC.

Ten or more counts support this clone. CDR3 DNA, as far as it was read: TGCAGTGCCCACCCCAGAGAGCGGACTAACACAGATACG. Its protein is CSAHPRERTNTDT. The CDR3, in full, reads CSAHPRERTNTDTQYF. The gene calls are TRBV20-1 and TRBJ2-3, with a possible D match to TRBD2 (6 bases). The read terminates 3 residues ahead of where the CDR3 ends, so the germline J gene completes it. In germline, CDR1 is DFQATT, CDR2 SNEGSKA (reference sequence). Between the trimmed V and J ends, which lost 6 bases and 2 bases, there was a span of 21 bases. This CDR3 is 16 amino acids long.

This clone appeared many times. Coverage ceases 3 residues before the CDR3 finishes, and the germline J gene fills in the end. The rearrangement links TRBV2 to TRBJ1-1; 8 positions match TRBD1. The CDR3 length is 15 residues. V trimming: 1 base; J trimming: 1 base; junction bases outside the gene matches: 2. Germline values: CDR1 SNHLY, CDR2 FYNNEI. The covered CDR3 bases are TGTGCCAGCAGTGAAGTCGGGACAGGGAACACTGAA. It codes for CASSEVGTGNTE. The whole CDR3 is CASSEVGTGNTEAFF.

This clone was seen repeatedly, ten times or more. The read finishes 3 residues shy of the CDR3 end, and the germline J gene is used to complete it. V is TRBV19 and J is TRBJ2-1; tentatively, D is TRBD2 (6 bases). Trimming pared 0 bases from V and 4 bases from J, leaving 13 bases between. CDR3 size: 16 residues. Germline CDR1 and CDR2: LNHDA and SQIVND (reference sequence). This CDR3 is CASSIDPGLIYNEQFF. The covered CDR3 bases are TGTGCCAGTAGTATAGATCCGGGACTCATATACAATGAG.

This clone has a handful of counts. The read comes to an end 3 residues before the CDR3 does, leaving the germline J gene to fill in the end. The V call is TRBV6-4, the J call TRBJ1-4, with D perhaps matching TRBD1 (6 bases). From germline, CDR1 is MRHNA and CDR2 SNTAGT. The CDR3 has 14 amino acids. The sequenced CDR3 bases are TGTGCCAGCAGTGACGAACAGGGCGAGGTCGAA. Encoded protein: CASSDEQGEVE. In full, the CDR3 reads CASSDEQGEVELFF.

For this clone: The sequenced fragment ends 3 residues before the CDR3 boundary, so the rest is inferred from the germline J gene. V gene TRBV20-1 combines with J gene TRBJ2-1; perhaps D is TRBD1 or TRBD2 (5 bases each). The CDR3 sequence is 15 residues long. CDR1 is DFQATT and CDR2 is SNEGSKA in the germline V gene (reference sequence). The ends were cut back, 3 bases at V and 4 bases at J, with 16 bases in the middle. The CDR3: CSARPPEGLYNEQFF. Incomplete CDR3 DNA: TGCAGTGCTAGGCCACCTGAGGGGCTATACAATGAG.

At least ten counts were recorded for this clone. The CDR3 is cut off 3 residues early in the read; its end comes from the germline J gene. V gene TRBV2 combines with J gene TRBJ2-7, with 9 bases fitting TRBD2. The CDR3 is 15 amino acids. CDR1 is SNHLY and CDR2 is FYNNEI in the germline V gene. The V gene end was trimmed by 4 bases and the J gene end by 4 bases; junction bases not matched to a gene: 8. CDR3 protein: CASSVASGRMYEQYF. Incomplete CDR3 DNA: TGTGCCAGCAGTGTAGCGAGCGGGAGGATGTACGAG. Complete variable domain (other parts from reference TRBV2 and TRBJ2-7): EPEVTQTPSHQVTQMGQEVILRCVPISNHLYFYWYRQILGQKVEFLVSFYNNEISEKSEIFDDQFSVERPDGSNFTLKIRSTKLEDSAMYFCASSVASGRMYEQYFGPGTRLTVT.

This clone is judged medium-sized. The CDR3 goes on 3 residues after the read ends, and that part is filled in from the germline J gene. The chain joins TRBV6-4 to TRBJ2-3; 9 bases match TRBD2. This CDR3 comprises 15 residues. V gave up 5 bases and J gave up 1 base; unmatched junction bases: 4. The germline V gene encodes CDR1 MRHNA and CDR2 SNTAGT. The DNA read from the CDR3 is TGTGCCAGCAGTAAGACTAGCGGAGGCACAGATACG. Translating it yields CASSKTSGGTDT. From start to end, the CDR3 is CASSKTSGGTDTQYF.

This clone has more than one count but fewer than ten. The read terminates 3 residues before the CDR3 end, so the remaining end is supplied by the germline J gene. The genes are TRBV7-6 and TRBJ2-7; 7 bases agree with TRBD1. Per germline, CDR1 SGHVS and CDR2 FNYEAQ. V dropped 1 base and J dropped 1; count of bases not matched to a gene: 1. CDR3 size: 14 residues. Partial CDR3 DNA: TGTGCCAGCAGCTTAGGGGGACAGTCCTACGAG. Translation: CASSLGGQSYE. The complete CDR3 sequence is CASSLGGQSYEQYF.

This clone was counted ten times or more. The CDR3 is cut off 3 residues early in the read; its end comes from the germline J gene. The V and J genes are TRBV3-1 (or the pseudogene TRBV3-2) and TRBJ2-1; D not resolved. Germline loops: CDR1 LGHDT, CDR2 YNNKEL (reference sequence). This CDR3 contains 13 residues. V was pared by 3 bases and J by 9 bases, with 12 bases between. The sequenced part of the CDR3 DNA is TGTGCCAGCAGCCACCCCTGGGCAAGTGAG. It is translated as CASSHPWASE. The entire CDR3 sequence reads CASSHPWASEQFF.

In its sample, this clone was seen many times. The read halts 3 residues ahead of the CDR3 end, with the missing end drawn from the germline J gene. The chain recombines TRBV4-2 with TRBJ1-4, with D possibly TRBD1 on 5 matching bases. V dropped 0 bases and J dropped 2 bases, with 13 bases sitting between them. The CDR3 runs 17 residues. Looked up from germline, CDR1 is LGHNA and CDR2 is YNFKEQ. The sequenced part of the CDR3 DNA is TGTGCCAGCAGCCAAGAGGGGGGGGGTGTGACTAATGAAAAA. Translation gives CASSQEGGGVTNEK. The whole CDR3 is CASSQEGGGVTNEKLFF.

This clone was counted ten times or more. The CDR3 end falls 3 residues outside the read, so it is completed with the germline J gene. The chain carries TRBV20-1 and TRBJ2-1, with 10 positions matching TRBD2. V shed 1 base and J 6 bases; nucleotides not matched to a gene: 12. The CDR3 runs 17 residues. Germline V gives CDR1 DFQATT, CDR2 SNEGSKA (reference sequence). Partial CDR3 DNA: TGCAGTGCTAGAGCGGCTAGCGGGAGTAAAGGGGGCAATGAG. Amino acids: CSARAASGSKGGNE. Given in full, the CDR3 is CSARAASGSKGGNEQFF.

This clone was picked up many times. The covered CDR3 bases are TGTGCCAGCAGGATTTCCTATGGACTGAGGAACACTGAA. This codes for CASRISYGLRNTE. The entire CDR3 protein is CASRISYGLRNTEAFF. This sequence joins TRBV5-4 and TRBJ1-1; D is unresolved. Read sequence stops 3 residues before the CDR3 end, and the germline J gene provides the missing end. Germline CDR1 reads SGHNT; CDR2 reads YYREEE (reference sequence). The CDR3 has 16 residues. The V and J ends lost 5 bases and 1 base respectively, with 18 bases between them.

This clone has more than one count but fewer than ten. The junction shows a germline mismatch at one end, possibly a read error. The CDR3 extends 3 residues past the end of the read, so its final part is completed from the germline J gene. The chain is built from TRBV7-9 and TRBJ1-4; D may be TRBD1 (5 bases). The CDR3 has 14 residues. The germline CDR1 and CDR2 sequences are SEHNR and FQNEAQ (reference sequence). CDR3 DNA, as far as it was read: TGTTCCAGCAGCAACCCCGGGGGACGGGAAAAA. This encodes CSSSNPGGREK. The whole CDR3 is CSSSNPGGREKLFF.

This clone was seen a handful of times. The sequence runs out 3 residues before the end of the CDR3; the remainder is reconstructed from the germline J gene. The chain employs TRBV19 and TRBJ1-1, with 9 bases that match TRBD1. V lost 3 bases, J lost 4 bases, and 6 bases stayed unmatched. From germline, CDR1 is LNHDA and CDR2 SQIVND (reference sequence). This CDR3 spans 15 amino acids. The CDR3 reads CASSIPATGGTEAFF. CDR3 DNA, as far as it was read: TGTGCCAGTAGTATCCCCGCGACAGGGGGCACTGAA. Variable domain in full (rest from reference TRBV19 and TRBJ1-1): DGGITQSPKYLFRKEGQNVTLSCEQNLNHDAMYWYRQDPGQGLRLIYYSQIVNDFQKGDIAEGYSVSREKKESFPLTVTSAQKNPTAFYLCASSIPATGGTEAFFGQGTRLTVV.